This T cell receptor (beta chain) was sequenced for a study of cytomegalovirus exposure and HLA in healthy donors. Study background: Genotyping showed roughly 86% of roughly 390 donors falling in the Caucasian-associated ancestry cluster. Study results and limitations: The number of N-insertions in an Asian-associated ancestry cluster was reportedly below the approximately 690-donor mean in a later analysis.

Points on this clone: The antigen is undetermined.

PCR was performed using 60 Vbeta and 13 Jbeta primers. Sequencing was performed with immunoSEQ multiplex PCR; in TCRdb, only in-frame clones are kept and a portion is missing. The sample has 200,000 to 250,000 clones; 70% to 80% are singletons. This TCR was sampled from a woman in her twenties or thirties in good health and CMV-seronegative. Specimen: PBMCs.

CDR3 in DNA: TGTGCCAGCCGCCGGGGGGGTAACACTGAAGCTTTCTTT. Translation gives CASRRGGNTEAFF. The chain has TRBV27 and TRBJ1-1; TRBD1 is a possible D gene (5 bases). V was cut by 8 bases and J by 2 bases, with 12 bases left in between. Germline loops: CDR1 MNHEY, CDR2 SMNVEV (reference sequence). CDR3 length: 13 amino acids.